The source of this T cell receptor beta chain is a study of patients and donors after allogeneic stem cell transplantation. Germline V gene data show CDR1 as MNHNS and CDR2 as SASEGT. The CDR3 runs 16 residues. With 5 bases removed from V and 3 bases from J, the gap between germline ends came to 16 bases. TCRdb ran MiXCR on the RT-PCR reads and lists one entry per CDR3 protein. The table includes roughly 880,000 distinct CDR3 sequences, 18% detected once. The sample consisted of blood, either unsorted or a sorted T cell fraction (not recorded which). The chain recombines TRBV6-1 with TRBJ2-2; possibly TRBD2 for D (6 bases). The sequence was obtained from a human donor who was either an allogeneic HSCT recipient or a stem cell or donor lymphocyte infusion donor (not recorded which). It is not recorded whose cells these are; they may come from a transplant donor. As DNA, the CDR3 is TGTGCCAGCAGTCTCTTTGGGACTCCTGACACCGGGGAGCTGTTTTTT. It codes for CASSLFGTPDTGELFF.